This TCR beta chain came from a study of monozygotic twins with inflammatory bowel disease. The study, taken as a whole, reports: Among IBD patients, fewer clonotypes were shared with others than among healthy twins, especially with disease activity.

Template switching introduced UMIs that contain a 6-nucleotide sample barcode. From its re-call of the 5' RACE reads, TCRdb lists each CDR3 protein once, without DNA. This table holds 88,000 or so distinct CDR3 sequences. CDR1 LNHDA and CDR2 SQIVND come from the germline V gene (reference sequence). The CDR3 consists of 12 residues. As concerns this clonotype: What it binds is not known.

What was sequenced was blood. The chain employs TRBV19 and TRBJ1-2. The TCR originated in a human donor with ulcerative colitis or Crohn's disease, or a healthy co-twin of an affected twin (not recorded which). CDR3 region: CASTTGLNGYTF.